Sequencing of this T cell receptor beta chain was carried out in a study of neurological immune-mediated disorders. Overall study findings and caveats: Because no CDR3 amino acid sequences were shared across subjects by expanded clones, private repertoires were suggested in all groups.

The study built sorted libraries from around 1 million CD4+ or CD8+ T cells. On this clonotype itself: Its antigen remains unidentified.

The CDR3 consists of 11 residues. CDR1 DFQATT and CDR2 SNEGSKA come from the germline V gene (reference sequence). V dropped 3 bases and J dropped 13 bases, with 13 bases sitting between them. TCRdb reanalysed the 5' RACE reads using MiXCR and keeps one entry per CDR3 protein. The table has some 15,000 distinct CDR3 sequences, about 13% seen once; the top ten hold 41%. The chain links TRBV20-1 to TRBJ2-1, with D possibly matching TRBD2 (6 bases). The clonotype originates from a female donor with HTLV-1-associated myelopathy (HAM/TSP). The sequencing sample was made of CD8+ T cells from blood. CDR3 region: CSARSGGRQFF. The CDR3 DNA reads as TGCAGTGCTAGGAGTGGGGGGAGACAGTTCTTC.